This is a list of T cell receptor beta chains from one sample in a study of tumour-infiltrating T cells in Burkitt lymphoma. Assay: immunoSEQ multiplex PCR; the TCRdb copy retains only in-frame clones and omits some. Among several hundred clones listed, about 91% were seen once. The sample taken for sequencing was tumor tissue. The receptors originated from a human donor with diffuse large B-cell lymphoma. Each CDR3 is given with its conserved first and last residue. A D gene is named only where the DNA matches it firmly. Rows give clone size only sometimes, using once, few, many, or a class for an expanded clone.

clone size: .
J gene: TRBJ2-1
V gene: TRBV11-2
D gene: .
CDR3 protein: CASSFANNEQFF
CDR3 DNA: TGTGCCAGCAGCTTTGCGAACAATGAGCAGTTCTTC

clone size: .
J gene: TRBJ2-5
V gene: TRBV13
D gene: .
CDR3 protein: CASSLGLAVETQYF
CDR3 DNA: TGTGCCAGCAGCTTGGGGCTTGCGGTGGAGACCCAGTACTTC

clone size: .
J gene: TRBJ2-7
V gene: TRBV18
D gene: .
CDR3 protein: CASSPGGLSYEQYF
CDR3 DNA: TGTGCCAGCTCACCGGGGGGCCTTTCCTACGAGCAGTACTTC

clone size: .
J gene: TRBJ1-4
V gene: TRBV6-1
D gene: .
CDR3 protein: CASSKSQGNEKLFF
CDR3 DNA: TGTGCCAGCAGTAAGTCACAGGGCAATGAAAAACTGTTTTTT

clone size: .
J gene: TRBJ2-7
V gene: TRBV6-1
D gene: .
CDR3 protein: CASATMGDFYEQYF
CDR3 DNA: TGTGCCAGCGCTACAATGGGGGATTTCTACGAGCAGTACTTC

clone size: .
J gene: TRBJ1-2
V gene: TRBV5-4
D gene: .
CDR3 protein: CASSGLQGVGYTF
CDR3 DNA: TGTGCCAGCAGCGGCCTACAAGGTGTTGGCTACACCTTC

clone size: .
J gene: TRBJ1-1
V gene: TRBV6-6
D gene: .
CDR3 protein: CASTPLGGGGTEAFF
CDR3 DNA: TGTGCCAGCACCCCCCTCGGGGGAGGTGGCACTGAAGCTTTCTTT

clone size: .
J gene: TRBJ2-7
V gene: TRBV2
D gene: TRBD1
CDR3 protein: CASSDWDSSYEQYF
CDR3 DNA: TGTGCCAGCAGTGATTGGGACAGCTCCTACGAGCAGTACTTC

clone size: .
J gene: TRBJ1-4
V gene: TRBV7-9
D gene: .
CDR3 protein: CASRTGAPTNEKLFF
CDR3 DNA: TGTGCCAGCAGGACGGGGGCGCCAACTAATGAAAAACTGTTTTTT

clone size: .
J gene: TRBJ2-1
V gene: TRBV7-9
D gene: TRBD2
CDR3 protein: CASSNPGLAIFNEQFF
CDR3 DNA: TGTGCCAGCAGCAACCCGGGACTAGCGATATTTAATGAGCAGTTCTTC

clone size: .
J gene: TRBJ2-7
V gene: TRBV5-1
D gene: .
CDR3 protein: CASSLRPTGIYEQYF
CDR3 DNA: TGCGCCAGCAGCTTGCGTCCTACAGGGATCTACGAGCAGTACTTC

clone size: once
J gene: TRBJ1-4
V gene: TRBV11-2
D gene: .
CDR3 protein: CASSQGPKLFF
CDR3 DNA: TGTGCCAGCAGCCAAGGACCGAAACTGTTTTTT

clone size: .
J gene: TRBJ2-3
V gene: TRBV29-1
D gene: .
CDR3 protein: CSVEGVGDTQYF
CDR3 DNA: TGCAGCGTCGAAGGTGTGGGAGATACGCAGTATTTT

clone size: once
J gene: TRBJ2-2
V gene: TRBV5-8
D gene: .
CDR3 protein: CASSLGQGYAGELFF
CDR3 DNA: TGTGCCAGCAGCTTGGGGCAGGGGTATGCCGGGGAGCTGTTTTTT

clone size: .
J gene: TRBJ2-1
V gene: TRBV18
D gene: TRBD1
CDR3 protein: CASSQHRGRNEQFF
CDR3 DNA: TGTGCCAGCTCCCAACACAGGGGTAGGAATGAGCAGTTCTTC

clone size: .
J gene: TRBJ1-2
V gene: TRBV7-9
D gene: .
CDR3 protein: CASSFQGHGYTF
CDR3 DNA: TGTGCCAGCAGCTTTCAGGGCCATGGCTACACCTTC

clone size: .
J gene: TRBJ1-3
V gene: TRBV6-1
D gene: .
CDR3 protein: CASGGGGNTIYF
CDR3 DNA: TGTGCTAGCGGTGGGGGAGGAAACACCATATATTTT

clone size: .
J gene: TRBJ2-1
V gene: TRBV11-3
D gene: TRBD2
CDR3 protein: CASSSGGSLAGGPYNEQFF
CDR3 DNA: TGTGCCAGCAGCTCCGGAGGATCACTAGCGGGGGGTCCCTACAATGAGCAGTTCTTC

clone size: .
J gene: TRBJ1-2
V gene: TRBV19
D gene: .
CDR3 protein: CASSFTGGIYYGYTF
CDR3 DNA: TGTGCCAGTAGTTTCACGGGGGGTATCTACTATGGCTACACCTTC

clone size: few
J gene: TRBJ2-7
V gene: TRBV13
D gene: .
CDR3 protein: CASSLGLGISYEQYF
CDR3 DNA: TGTGCCAGCAGCTTAGGCCTAGGGATCTCCTACGAGCAGTACTTC

clone size: .
J gene: TRBJ2-1
V gene: TRBV5-4
D gene: .
CDR3 protein: CASSTGGGGSRNEQFF
CDR3 DNA: TGTGCCAGCAGCACCGGAGGGGGGGGATCTCGGAATGAGCAGTTCTTC

clone size: .
J gene: TRBJ1-1
V gene: TRBV5-1
D gene: .
CDR3 protein: CASSLAGYTEAFF
CDR3 DNA: TGCGCCAGCAGCTTGGCAGGGTACACTGAAGCTTTCTTT

clone size: .
J gene: TRBJ1-4
V gene: TRBV6-1
D gene: .
CDR3 protein: CASIGGNEKLFF
CDR3 DNA: TGTGCCAGCATAGGGGGTAATGAAAAACTGTTTTTT

clone size: .
J gene: TRBJ1-1
V gene: TRBV30
D gene: .
CDR3 protein: CAWSYRTEAFF
CDR3 DNA: TGTGCCTGGAGTTATAGGACTGAAGCTTTCTTT

clone size: .
J gene: TRBJ1-2
V gene: TRBV5-4
D gene: .
CDR3 protein: CASSLESLNYGYTF
CDR3 DNA: TGTGCCAGCAGCTTGGAGAGCTTAAACTATGGCTACACCTTC

clone size: .
J gene: TRBJ1-5
V gene: TRBV7-9
D gene: .
CDR3 protein: CASSLVGGPNQPQHF
CDR3 DNA: TGTGCCAGCAGCTTAGTGGGGGGCCCCAATCAGCCCCAGCATTTT

clone size: .
J gene: TRBJ1-1
V gene: TRBV6-5
D gene: TRBD1
CDR3 protein: CASSSPTGAMTEAFF
CDR3 DNA: TGTGCCAGCAGTTCCCCGACAGGGGCGATGACTGAAGCTTTCTTT

clone size: .
J gene: TRBJ1-1
V gene: TRBV14
D gene: TRBD1
CDR3 protein: CASSQLGTANTEAFF
CDR3 DNA: TGTGCCAGCAGCCAATTAGGGACAGCGAACACTGAAGCTTTCTTT